This T cell receptor beta chain appears in the sequencing data of a study of cytomegalovirus exposure and HLA in healthy donors. Overall study: Of the donors genotyped, about 410 in all, 75% to 90% fell in the Caucasian-associated ancestry cluster. Study findings and constraints: In vitro checks showed that a few CMV-associated chains really do target CMV antigens. In a later analysis, several top co-occurrence clusters appeared linked to parvovirus B19, influenza, CMV and Epstein-Barr virus. Some highly shared sequence variants likely arose as a pipeline artifact.

To note about this clone: Its antigen remains unknown.

PCR involved 60 Vbeta and 13 Jbeta primers. TCRdb's copy holds only in-frame clones and misses some; the assay was immunoSEQ multiplex PCR. The sample holds about 250,000 clones, approximately 78% seen once. With V trimmed by 4 bases and J by 0 bases, 19 bases remained unmatched. This CDR3 has 21 amino acids. Germline V gene lookup returns CDR1 MNHEY and CDR2 SMNVEV (reference sequence). The chain links TRBV27 to TRBJ2-3, with 10 bases aligning to TRBD2. The receptor comes from a boy aged 5-17 years in good health and CMV-seronegative. The source material was PBMCs. For the CDR3, the DNA is TGTGCCAGCAGTTCCTCCGGGTGGTGGAGTAGCGGGGGGACTAGCACAGATACGCAGTATTTT. Protein: CASSSSGWWSSGGTSTDTQYF.